A selection of T cell receptor beta chains follows, all from one sample in a study of T cell changes during pregnancy in multiple sclerosis. Sequenced by immunoSEQ multiplex PCR; TCRdb stores in-frame clones only, minus some. The sample has 120,000 or so clones, approximately 93% seen once. The sample here was peripheral blood, taken before pregnancy. These receptor sequences come from a female donor with multiple sclerosis, enrolled in a pregnancy study. The CDR3 runs from the conserved cysteine through the conserved F or W. Fields, in order: J gene, V gene, CDR3 protein.

j_call: TRBJ1-2; v_call: TRBV28; cdr3_aa: CASRGTVTNYGYTF
j_call: TRBJ1-3; v_call: TRBV6-1; cdr3_aa: CASSEKRSGNTIYF
j_call: TRBJ1-1; v_call: TRBV19; cdr3_aa: CASKFGPNTEAFF
j_call: TRBJ1-4; v_call: TRBV9; cdr3_aa: CASSVAGGGNEKLFF
j_call: TRBJ1-3; v_call: TRBV4-2; cdr3_aa: CASSQDGTPFSGNTIYF
j_call: TRBJ2-7; v_call: TRBV7-2; cdr3_aa: CASSIPGQAIYEQYF
j_call: TRBJ2-3; v_call: TRBV2; cdr3_aa: CASRDYPSSTDTQYF
j_call: TRBJ1-1; v_call: TRBV11-3; cdr3_aa: CASSLGAEMNTEAFF
j_call: TRBJ1-1; v_call: TRBV6-1; cdr3_aa: CASSERYTEAFF
j_call: TRBJ1-5; v_call: TRBV19; cdr3_aa: CASSGTANQPQHF
j_call: TRBJ1-1; v_call: TRBV27; cdr3_aa: CASNTRDSNTEAFF
j_call: TRBJ1-1; v_call: TRBV30; cdr3_aa: CAWSRDSLTEAFF
j_call: TRBJ2-3; v_call: TRBV2; cdr3_aa: CASKQRGTDTQYF
j_call: TRBJ1-1; v_call: TRBV9; cdr3_aa: CASSVGPNTEAFF
j_call: TRBJ2-5; v_call: TRBV19; cdr3_aa: CASSRRGAETQYF
j_call: TRBJ2-3; v_call: TRBV27; cdr3_aa: CASSSRGRPDTQYF
j_call: TRBJ2-1; v_call: TRBV5-4; cdr3_aa: CASSRGTEGSYNEQFF
j_call: TRBJ2-6; v_call: TRBV29-1; cdr3_aa: CSVSWSGANVLTF
j_call: TRBJ1-1; v_call: TRBV7-9; cdr3_aa: CASSFGQPNTEAFF
j_call: TRBJ2-1; v_call: TRBV7-3; cdr3_aa: CASSRAGNEQFF
j_call: TRBJ2-1; v_call: TRBV5-1; cdr3_aa: CASSLGTRSYNEQFF
j_call: TRBJ1-5; v_call: TRBV6-1; cdr3_aa: CASTFDRAGNQPQHF
j_call: TRBJ1-1; v_call: TRBV2; cdr3_aa: CASSEEGGYTEAFF
j_call: TRBJ2-7; v_call: TRBV9; cdr3_aa: CASSGHSRSYEQYF
j_call: TRBJ2-2; v_call: TRBV14; cdr3_aa: CASSFSAGAGELFF
j_call: TRBJ2-5; v_call: TRBV7-9; cdr3_aa: CASSSGTGAAEETQYF
j_call: TRBJ1-2; v_call: TRBV6-5; cdr3_aa: CASSKPGVYGYTF
j_call: TRBJ2-5; v_call: TRBV30; cdr3_aa: CAWRPAGPETQYF
j_call: TRBJ2-3; v_call: TRBV29-1; cdr3_aa: CSVDLAGGPDTQYF
j_call: TRBJ2-5; v_call: TRBV6-5; cdr3_aa: CASSNRGRFETQYF
j_call: TRBJ1-5; v_call: TRBV27; cdr3_aa: CASSLVRGVQPQHF
j_call: TRBJ1-1; v_call: TRBV6-5; cdr3_aa: CASRARQYTGEAFF
j_call: TRBJ1-3; v_call: TRBV19; cdr3_aa: CATTEGQLGNTIYF
j_call: TRBJ1-3; v_call: TRBV5-5; cdr3_aa: CASSLNQGAGNTIYF
j_call: TRBJ1-5; v_call: TRBV2; cdr3_aa: CASSEWTAVSQPQHF
j_call: TRBJ2-5; v_call: TRBV5-4; cdr3_aa: CASSSGPLNQGKETQYF
j_call: TRBJ2-1; v_call: TRBV6-4; cdr3_aa: CASRAPSGRGNEQFF
j_call: TRBJ2-7; v_call: TRBV28; cdr3_aa: CASTSGGRAHEQYF
j_call: TRBJ2-5; v_call: TRBV5-1; cdr3_aa: CASSPEWEMRETQYF
j_call: TRBJ1-3; v_call: TRBV5-4; cdr3_aa: CASSLAGGPGNTIYF
j_call: TRBJ1-2; v_call: TRBV19; cdr3_aa: CATTIRGNYGYTF
j_call: TRBJ1-4; v_call: TRBV7-8; cdr3_aa: CASQGLPNEKLFF
j_call: TRBJ1-2; v_call: TRBV6-5; cdr3_aa: CASSSPGGRGYTF
j_call: TRBJ1-1; v_call: TRBV7-2; cdr3_aa: CASSFIGTEAFF
j_call: TRBJ2-3; v_call: TRBV5-8; cdr3_aa: CASSFSGVMQYF
j_call: TRBJ2-7; v_call: TRBV27; cdr3_aa: CASLHPGCVYEQYF
j_call: TRBJ1-2; v_call: TRBV5-1; cdr3_aa: CASSLDRDGYTF
j_call: TRBJ2-4; v_call: TRBV5-1; cdr3_aa: CASSLQGGKNIQYF
j_call: TRBJ2-1; v_call: TRBV5-1; cdr3_aa: CASSGGLAGGLYNEQFF
j_call: TRBJ1-5; v_call: TRBV19; cdr3_aa: CASSTGQGIQPQHF
j_call: TRBJ2-1; v_call: TRBV6-4; cdr3_aa: CASSVVRGASYNEQFF
j_call: TRBJ1-1; v_call: TRBV18; cdr3_aa: CASSRPGGNTEAFF